The 14 T cell receptor beta chains below were found in one sample sequenced in a study of T cell responses to AZD1222 COVID-19 vaccine. Data came from immunoSEQ multiplex PCR; TCRdb stores just in-frame clones and leaves some out. The profile shows approximately 150,000 clones, around nine tenths of them singletons. The sequencing used peripheral blood, collected 28 days after the second AZD1222 dose. These receptor sequences come from an adult who received the AZD1222 COVID-19 vaccine.

V gene TRBV28 combines with J gene TRBJ2-3; no clear D. V was trimmed by 7 bases and J by 2 bases, leaving 13 bases between them. This CDR3 is 14 amino acids long. CDR1 MDHEN and CDR2 SYDVKM come from the germline V gene. The CDR3 here is CASTGGGFTDTQYF. DNA for the CDR3: TGTGCCAGCACGGGCGGTGGATTCACAGATACGCAGTATTTT. Complete variable domain (other parts from reference TRBV28 and TRBJ2-3): DVKVTQSSRYLVKRTGEKVFLECVQDMDHENMFWYRQDPGLGLRLIYFSYDVKMKEKGDIPEGYSVSREKKERFSLILESASTNQTSMYLCASTGGGFTDTQYFGPGTRLTVL.

The chain couples TRBV15 to TRBJ2-5; tentative D call: TRBD1 (5 bases). Germline CDR1 and CDR2: LNHNV and YYDKDF (reference sequence). The V and J ends lost 1 base and 4 bases respectively, with 13 bases between them. The CDR3 has 15 amino acids. The CDR3 DNA sequence: TGTGCCACCAGCAGAGGGAAAGGGCAGGGAGAGACCCAGTACTTC. This codes for CATSRGKGQGETQYF.

J is TRBJ1-1 and V is TRBV6-5; D is ambiguous. V was trimmed by 6 bases and J by 1 base, leaving 9 bases between them. Per the germline V gene, CDR1 is MNHEY and CDR2 is SVGAGI. The CDR3 is made up of 13 amino acids. The CDR3 protein is CASRVTGNTEAFF. In DNA, the CDR3 is TGTGCCAGCAGGGTGACCGGGAACACTGAAGCTTTCTTT.

The gene calls are TRBV11-2 and TRBJ2-1, with no clear D. CDR1 and CDR2 from the germline V gene are SGHAT and FQNNGV. V lost 7 bases and J lost 3, with 10 bases in between. The CDR3 is made up of 13 amino acids. In DNA, the CDR3 is TGTGCCAGCACCCTCTCAATCTACAATGAGCAGTTCTTC. This encodes CASTLSIYNEQFF.

The rearrangement uses TRBV2 and TRBJ2-7; unclear D gene. Germline V gene lookup returns CDR1 SNHLY and CDR2 FYNNEI. This CDR3 has 11 residues. The V gene lost 3 bases and the J gene lost 4 bases, with 4 bases spanning the gap. In nucleotides, the CDR3 is TGTGCCAGCAGTGAGTGGTACGAGCAGTACTTC. Its protein is CASSEWYEQYF.

The chain uses TRBV11-2 and TRBJ2-5; D tentatively reads TRBD1 or TRBD2 (6 bases each). The ends were cut back, 4 bases at V and 8 bases at J, with 17 bases in the middle. In germline, CDR1 is SGHAT, CDR2 FQNNGV. CDR3 size: 14 residues. The chain's CDR3 is CASSSTPGASTQYF. CDR3 DNA sequence: TGTGCCAGCAGCTCCACTCCGGGGGCTTCCACCCAGTACTTC.

The chain combines TRBV19 with TRBJ1-5; tentatively, D is TRBD1 (5 bases). CDR1 is LNHDA, CDR2 SQIVND, per germline (reference sequence). Trimming took 6 bases from V and 0 from J, leaving 15 bases between them. The CDR3 loop spans 16 amino acids. CDR3 amino acids: CASSWSTDSSNQPQHF. The CDR3 DNA follows: TGTGCCAGTAGCTGGAGTACCGACAGTAGCAATCAGCCCCAGCATTTT.

The chain recombines TRBV4-1 with TRBJ1-3; no definite D call. CDR1 and CDR2 (germline): MGHRA, YSYEKL. This CDR3 comprises 16 residues. Trimming took 4 bases from V and 3 from J, leaving 16 bases between them. The CDR3 is CASSPSGVLGGNTIYF. The CDR3 nucleotides are TGCGCCAGCAGCCCATCCGGAGTTCTTGGTGGAAACACCATATATTTT.

The chain couples TRBV7-9 to TRBJ1-5, with D hard to call. Trimming cost V 3 bases and J 5 bases, with 5 bases left between them. The CDR3 runs to 12 residues. CDR1 and CDR2 (germline): SEHNR, FQNEAQ (reference sequence). CDR3 bases: TGTGCCAGCAGCTTGCTGGATCAGCCCCAGCATTTT. This encodes CASSLLDQPQHF.

V is TRBV24-1 and J is TRBJ1-2; D unresolved. CDR3 length: 16 residues. V lost 3 bases, J lost 8 bases, and 21 bases lay in between. From germline, CDR1 is KGHDR and CDR2 SFDVKD. The DNA for the CDR3 is TGTGCCACCAGTGATCCTGGACCCGGGGAGCATGAGGGCTACACCTTC. It is translated as CATSDPGPGEHEGYTF.

The chain carries TRBV5-1 and TRBJ1-1, with a tentative D call TRBD1 (5 bases). Trimming shortened V by 3 bases and J by 8 bases, and 11 bases separated the two germline ends. Germline values: CDR1 SGHRS, CDR2 YFSETQ. The CDR3 is made up of 12 amino acids. The CDR3 loop reads CASSYKGEEAFF. CDR3 nucleotide sequence: TGCGCCAGCAGCTACAAAGGGGAAGAAGCTTTCTTT.

The rearrangement links TRBV11-2 to TRBJ1-1; D is unresolved. V was clipped by 3 bases and J by 5 bases, with 10 bases between them. Germline V gives CDR1 SGHAT, CDR2 FQNNGV. The CDR3 has 13 residues. CDR3 coding DNA: TGTGCCAGCAGCTTGCCAGTCGAGACTGAAGCTTTCTTT. Translating gives CASSLPVETEAFF.

The V and J genes are TRBV27 and TRBJ1-5; the match to TRBD1 covers 7 bases. V trimming: 3 bases; J trimming: 6 bases; junction bases outside the gene matches: 8. The CDR3 contains 15 residues. The germline V gene encodes CDR1 MNHEY and CDR2 SMNVEV (reference sequence). CDR3 region: CASSFQGGITQPQHF. The CDR3 nucleotides read TGTGCCAGCAGTTTCCAGGGGGGTATAACTCAGCCCCAGCATTTT.

V and J are TRBV5-1 and TRBJ2-5; the D is unclear. The CDR3 sequence is 14 residues long. V lost 0 bases and J 2 bases, leaving 8 bases between the germline ends. Germline V gene lookup returns CDR1 SGHRS and CDR2 YFSETQ. The chain's CDR3 is CASSLDNQQETQYF. The CDR3 DNA follows: TGCGCCAGCAGCTTGGACAACCAACAAGAGACCCAGTACTTC.